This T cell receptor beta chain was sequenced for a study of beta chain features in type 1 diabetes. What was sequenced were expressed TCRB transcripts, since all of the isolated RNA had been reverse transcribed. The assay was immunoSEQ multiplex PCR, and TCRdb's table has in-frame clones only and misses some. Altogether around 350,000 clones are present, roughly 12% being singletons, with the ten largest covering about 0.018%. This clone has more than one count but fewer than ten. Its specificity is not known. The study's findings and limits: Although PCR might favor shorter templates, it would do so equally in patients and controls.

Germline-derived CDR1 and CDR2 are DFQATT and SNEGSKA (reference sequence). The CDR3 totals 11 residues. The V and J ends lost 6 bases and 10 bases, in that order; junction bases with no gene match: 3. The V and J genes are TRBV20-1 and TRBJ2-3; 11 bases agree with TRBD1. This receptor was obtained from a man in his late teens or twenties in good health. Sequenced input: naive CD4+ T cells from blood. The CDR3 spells CSARDRGSQYF. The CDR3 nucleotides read TGCAGTGCACGGGACAGGGGGTCGCAGTATTTT.